One and the same sample provided the 13 T cell receptor beta chains below, sequenced in a study of blood T cell repertoires in COVID-19. Produced via immunoSEQ multiplex PCR; TCRdb's table is partial and in-frame only. Of fewer than 150,000 clones in the sample, 85% to 90% were seen once. Material for sequencing was peripheral blood. The receptors derive from a human donor in a cohort sampled during active COVID-19.

The V call is TRBV5-6, the J call TRBJ1-6; 8 bases line up with TRBD1. The CDR3 length is 13 residues. The germline gives CDR1 SGHDT, CDR2 YYEEEE. The V segment lost 1 base and the J segment 14 bases; nucleotides outside the gene matches: 5. The CDR3 nucleotides are TGTGCCAGCAGCTTGCCGGGACAGGTGTCCCTCCACTTT. Translation: CASSLPGQVSLHF.

The V call is TRBV3-1 (or the pseudogene TRBV3-2), the J call TRBJ2-3; 10 bases map to TRBD2. The CDR3 sequence is 15 residues long. The trim removed 2 bases at V and 3 bases at J, leaving 2 bases unmatched. Germline V gene lookup returns CDR1 LGHDT and CDR2 YNNKEL (reference sequence). The DNA for the CDR3 is TGTGCCAGCAGCCAAAGGACTAGCGGTACAGATACGCAGTATTTT. Translation gives CASSQRTSGTDTQYF.

On this clone: Sequence at one end of the junction differs from germline and may be a read error. The chain combines TRBV7-7 with TRBJ2-6, with D possibly matching TRBD1 (6 bases). Germline V gene lookup returns CDR1 SSHAT and CDR2 FNYEAQ (reference sequence). The CDR3 is 18 residues long. CDR3 sequence (DNA): TGTGCTAGCAGCTTTAGAGCGGCAGGGGTCTCTGGGGCCAACGTCCTGACTTTC. It encodes CASSFRAAGVSGANVLTF.

The chain combines TRBV6-1 with TRBJ2-7; no clear D gene. This CDR3 is built from 15 residues. The germline gives CDR1 MNHNS, CDR2 SASEGT. Trimming cost V 3 bases and J 2 bases, with 14 bases left between them. In DNA, the CDR3 is TGTGCCAGCAGTGACCCCGGAGTTAATGCCTACGAGCAGTACGTC. Residues: CASSDPGVNAYEQYV.

The chain recombines TRBV2 with TRBJ2-2; D unresolved. Trimming left V 7 bases short and J 2 bases short, with 11 bases between. This CDR3 has 14 residues. The germline V gene encodes CDR1 SNHLY and CDR2 FYNNEI. CDR3 amino acids: CASMYSSNTGELFF. As DNA, the CDR3 is TGTGCCAGCATGTACAGCAGTAACACCGGGGAGCTGTTTTTT.

This clone was found once. This chain joins TRBV2 and TRBJ1-3; no definite D call. V was clipped by 7 bases and J by 1 base, with 8 bases between them. CDR3 length: 13 residues. In germline, CDR1 is SNHLY, CDR2 FYNNEI. The CDR3 nucleotides are TGTGCCAGCATCCGGGTATCTGGAAACACCATATATTTT. This codes for CASIRVSGNTIYF.

The V gene is TRBV7-9, the J gene TRBJ1-4, with D hard to call. V lost 5 bases, J lost 4 bases, and 2 bases lay in between. Germline CDR1 and CDR2: SEHNR and FQNEAQ (reference sequence). The CDR3 has 11 amino acids. Written as DNA, the CDR3 is TGTGCCAGCAGCCTTAATGAAAAACTGTTTTTT. Amino acid sequence: CASSLNEKLFF.

The V gene is TRBV9, the J gene TRBJ2-3; the D gene is possibly TRBD2 (7 bases). Germline CDR1 SGDLS, CDR2 YYNGEE. Deletions cut 0 bases from V and 2 bases from J, with 13 bases between. The CDR3 covers 16 residues. The CDR3 DNA reads as TGTGCCAGCAGCGTAGCTGGGGGGGCCTACACAGATACGCAGTATTTT. Residues: CASSVAGGAYTDTQYF.

The gene calls are TRBV6-5 and TRBJ1-1; possible D gene TRBD1, 5 bases. V lost 8 bases, J lost 0 bases, and 10 bases lay in between. CDR3 length: 13 residues. The V gene's germline CDR1 is MNHEY and CDR2 SVGAGI. CDR3 in amino acids: CASEQAVNTEAFF. In DNA, the CDR3 is TGTGCCAGCGAACAGGCCGTGAACACTGAAGCTTTCTTT.

This chain uses TRBV5-5 with TRBJ1-5; D is uncertain. CDR1 and CDR2 (germline): SGHKS, YYEKEE (reference sequence). The germline V and J ends were trimmed by 1 base and 2 bases, with 25 bases remaining between them. There are 20 residues in the CDR3. This CDR3 reads CASSLRPPGGISGGNQPQHF. The CDR3, as DNA: TGTGCCAGCAGCTTGCGTCCCCCGGGAGGGATTTCTGGCGGCAATCAGCCCCAGCATTTT.

This rearrangement joins TRBV7-8 to TRBJ1-3; tentatively, D is TRBD1 (6 bases). Germline V gene data show CDR1 as SGHVS and CDR2 as FQNEAQ. This CDR3 region has 15 residues. V shed 2 bases and J shed 3 bases, with 11 bases lying between them. The CDR3 coding sequence is TGTGCCAGCAGCTTATACAGGGACCGTGGAAACACCATATATTTT. This codes for CASSLYRDRGNTIYF.

J is TRBJ1-6 and V is TRBV7-8, with D possibly being TRBD1 (6 bases). Germline lookup yields CDR1 SGHVS and CDR2 FQNEAQ. This CDR3 contains 14 residues. V gave up 5 bases and J gave up 7 bases, with 12 bases separating them. For the CDR3, the DNA is TGTGCCAGCAGCATACAGGGACTAAATTCACCCCTCCACTTT. This gives the protein CASSIQGLNSPLHF.

The V call is TRBV7-2, the J call TRBJ1-1; TRBD1 agrees at 10 bases. Germline CDR1 SGHTA, CDR2 FQGNSA. CDR3 length equals 15 residues. J was trimmed by 4 bases and V by 6 bases; bases with no gene match: 8. Written as DNA, the CDR3 is TGTGCCAGCAGAGCAGACAGGGGGCGCGGCACTGAAGCTTTCTTT. Translating gives CASRADRGRGTEAFF.